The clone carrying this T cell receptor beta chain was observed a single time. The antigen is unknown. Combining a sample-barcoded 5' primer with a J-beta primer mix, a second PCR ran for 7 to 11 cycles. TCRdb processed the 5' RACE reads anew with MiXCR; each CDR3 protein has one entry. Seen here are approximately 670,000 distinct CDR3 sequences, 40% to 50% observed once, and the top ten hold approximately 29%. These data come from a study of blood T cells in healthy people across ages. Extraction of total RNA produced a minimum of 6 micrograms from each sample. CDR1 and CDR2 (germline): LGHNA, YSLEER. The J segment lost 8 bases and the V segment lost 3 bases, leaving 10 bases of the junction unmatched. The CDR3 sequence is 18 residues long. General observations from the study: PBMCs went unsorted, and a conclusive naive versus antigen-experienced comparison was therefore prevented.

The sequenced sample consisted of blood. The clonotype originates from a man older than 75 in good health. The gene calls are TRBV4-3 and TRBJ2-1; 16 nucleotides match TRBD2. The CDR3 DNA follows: TGCGCCAGCAGCCAGCTACCCGGGACTAGCGGGGGGGTAGATGAGCAGTTCTTC. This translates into CASSQLPGTSGGVDEQFF.